This T cell receptor (beta chain) derives from a study of T cell responses to AZD1222 COVID-19 vaccine (dated by TCRdb to the early 2020s). Context from the whole study: AZD1222 recipients given second doses at about 4 weeks or at about 12 weeks were pooled, since spike-specific TCR depth and breadth were not found to differ between the two schedules. TCR sequencing was performed for some 250 trial participants, of whom some 200 were given two doses of AZD1222 and around 25 were given two doses of MenACWY control vaccine. Trial participants were enrolled by age into subgroups of 18-55, 56-69 and 70-plus years, and around 140, 26 and 57 TCR-sequenced participants, respectively, were included in these subgroups. Beyond this particular receptor, the publication reports: CD4 TCRs associated with the vaccine covered the entire spike protein, and the dominant responses were in regions 160-218 and 743-854. Participants were mostly white British, with more females than males. The authors suggested clonal diversity may have been underestimated. Conclusions about previously exposed vaccinees are limited, since just a handful of AZD1222 recipients were seropositive for SARS-CoV-2 at baseline. Spike-specific TCR breadth and depth rose significantly after two AZD1222 doses compared with day 0 and with MenACWY recipients. The 56-69-year group was small, and its depth increase did not reach significance, likely because of low power. Nearly half of unique spike-specific TCRs reportedly recognized epitopes outside regions mutated in the B.1.351 and B.1.1.7 variants. No day 14 peak-response samples were available, so repertoires were characterized only after the peak T cell response.

Sample time point, as interpreted from the label and publication: baseline before first vaccination. The vaccinee samples were drawn from two UK trials, COV001 and COV002, one of which was a single-blind randomized controlled phase 2/3 trial testing AZD1222 (ChAdOx1 nCoV-19) in healthy adults. Trial participant PBMC samples were collected at day 0 and day 28 after the second dose for TCRbeta chain sequencing. The CDR3 regions of human TCRbeta chains were analyzed by immunosequencing. The authors' analysis ran thus. TCRs in the repertoires were matched against a reference library of SARS-CoV-2-specific TCRs that had been generated with the MIRA antigen-specificity platform. Breadth was defined as the fraction of unique TCRs that were SARS-CoV-2-associated. Depth was defined as the fraction of total T cells that were SARS-CoV-2-associated. Each spike-specific TCR was assigned to its reactive spike region and to a CD4 or CD8 class using the MIRA data. Log10-transformed breadth and depth values were compared by one-way ANOVA with Sidak's multiple comparisons tests. TCRdb obtained this table from immuneACCESS and retained in-frame rearrangements with V and J assigned. These tables miss some clones; where compared with another copy, unresolved V genes account for less than half of the shortfall, and the remainder is unexplained. The D gene and trimming were derived from the DNA, and the V and J assignments and clone size from that table. Present in this sample are about 160,000 clones, roughly nine tenths of which were seen just once. Together, the top ten hold less than 2.5% of the sample.

The germline V gene (reference sequence) supplies CDR1 LNHDA and CDR2 SQIVND. The CDR3 goes from the cysteine to the phenylalanine over 12 residues. The DNA shown is the 36-base CDR3, in frame from base 1. V is shortened by 5 bases, J by 7 bases, and the region joining them spans 6 bases. With regard to this clone: There is no known antigen for this receptor. No qualities accompany the bases; no much larger clone lies one base away.

Sequenced here: peripheral blood, sampled on day 0 of AZD1222 vaccination. The rearranged chain carries TRBV19 and TRBJ1-6, with no confident D gene call. The sequence derives from an adult in good health. CDR3 region: CASSWLNSPLHF. The sequenced DNA is TGTGCCAGTAGTTGGCTCAATTCACCCCTCCACTTT.